This T cell receptor (beta chain) was identified in a study of T cell responses to AZD1222 COVID-19 vaccine. Study-level findings and limits: The study sampled repertoires only after the peak T cell response. The number of AZD1222 recipients seropositive at baseline was only five to seven.

CDR3 size: 14 residues. Looked up from germline, CDR1 is SGHNT and CDR2 is YYREEE (reference sequence). The junction had 8 bases not matched to a gene; V was cut back by 4 bases and J by 7 bases. A single count supports this clone. No antigen is known for it. Assay used: immunoSEQ multiplex PCR; TCRdb lists only in-frame clones, some missing. The sample lists around 140,000 clones, 85% to 95% seen once, with roughly 12% in the top ten. The clonotype originates from an adult who had recovered from COVID-19. The input for sequencing was peripheral blood, taken after recovery from COVID-19. The rearrangement joins TRBV5-4 to TRBJ1-2; 9 bases are a match to TRBD1. CDR3 amino acids: CASSRTGALTGYTF. The DNA for the CDR3 is TGTGCCAGCAGCCGGACAGGGGCTTTAACTGGCTACACCTTC.